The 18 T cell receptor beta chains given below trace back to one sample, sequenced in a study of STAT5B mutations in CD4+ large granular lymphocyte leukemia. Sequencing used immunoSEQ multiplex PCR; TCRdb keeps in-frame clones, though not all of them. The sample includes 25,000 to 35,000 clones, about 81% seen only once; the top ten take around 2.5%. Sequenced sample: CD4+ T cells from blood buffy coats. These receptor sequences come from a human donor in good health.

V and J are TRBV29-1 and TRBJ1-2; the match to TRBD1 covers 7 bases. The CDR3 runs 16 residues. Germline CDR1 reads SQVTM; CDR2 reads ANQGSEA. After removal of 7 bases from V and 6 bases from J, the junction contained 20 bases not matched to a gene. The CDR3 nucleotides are TGCAGCGGCAAGTCCCTCCTACCATTACAGGGGAATGGCTACACCTTC. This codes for CSGKSLLPLQGNGYTF. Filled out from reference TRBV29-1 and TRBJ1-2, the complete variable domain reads SAVISQKPSRDICQRGTSLTIQCQVDSQVTMMFWYRQQPGQSLTLIATANQGSEATYESGFVIDKFPISRPNLTFSTLTVSNMSPEDSSIYLCSGKSLLPLQGNGYTFGSGTRLTVV.

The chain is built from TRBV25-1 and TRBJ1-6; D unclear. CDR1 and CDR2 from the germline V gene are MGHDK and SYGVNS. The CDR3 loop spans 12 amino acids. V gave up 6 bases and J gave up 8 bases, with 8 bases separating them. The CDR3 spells CASRPGYSPLHF. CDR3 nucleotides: TGTGCCAGCAGGCCTGGGTATTCACCCCTCCACTTT.

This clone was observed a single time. CDR3 in DNA: TGTGCCAGCAGTGAACGGGGCTACCTGAGCTCCTACAATGAGCAGTTCTTC. It specifies CASSERGYLSSYNEQFF. The V gene is TRBV6-1, the J gene TRBJ2-1, with D perhaps being TRBD1 or TRBD2 (5 bases each). This CDR3 is 17 amino acids long. The V gene's germline CDR1 is MNHNS and CDR2 SASEGT. Trimming stripped 2 bases from V and 0 bases from J, with 14 bases between.

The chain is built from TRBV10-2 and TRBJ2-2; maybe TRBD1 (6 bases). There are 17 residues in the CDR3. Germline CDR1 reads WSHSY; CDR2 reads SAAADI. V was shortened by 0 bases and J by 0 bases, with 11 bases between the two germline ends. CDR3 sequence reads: CASSESADSSNTGELFF. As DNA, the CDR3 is TGCGCCAGCAGTGAGTCCGCGGACAGCTCGAACACCGGGGAGCTGTTTTTT.

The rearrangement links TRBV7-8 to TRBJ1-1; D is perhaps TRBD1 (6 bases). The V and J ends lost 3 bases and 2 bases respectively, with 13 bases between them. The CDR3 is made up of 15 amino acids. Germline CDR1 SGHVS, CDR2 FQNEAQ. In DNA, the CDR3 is TGTGCCAGCAGCTTGGGGACATACCGAAACACTGAAGCTTTCTTT. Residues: CASSLGTYRNTEAFF.

CDR3 in amino acids: CASSVRQGAYEQYF. As DNA, the CDR3 is TGTGCCAGTAGTGTCAGACAGGGGGCCTACGAGCAGTACTTC. This chain connects TRBV19 to TRBJ2-7; 9 positions match TRBD1. The germline CDR1 and CDR2 sequences are LNHDA and SQIVND (reference sequence). With 5 bases clipped from V and 2 bases from J, the junction kept 4 bases outside the gene matches. This CDR3 has 14 amino acids.

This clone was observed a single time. The CDR3: CASAGGQSTYEQYF. DNA of the CDR3: TGTGCCAGCGCGGGGGGACAGTCTACCTACGAGCAGTACTTC. V gene TRBV19 combines with J gene TRBJ2-7; D possibly corresponds to TRBD2 (8 bases). CDR3 length: 14 residues. CDR1 is LNHDA and CDR2 is SQIVND in the germline V gene (reference sequence). V lost 9 bases and J 2 bases, leaving 17 bases between the germline ends.

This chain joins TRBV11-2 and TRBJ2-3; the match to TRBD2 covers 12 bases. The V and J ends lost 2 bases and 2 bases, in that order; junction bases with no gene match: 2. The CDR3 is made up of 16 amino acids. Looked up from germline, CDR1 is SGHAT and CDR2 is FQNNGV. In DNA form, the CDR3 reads TGTGCCAGCAGCTTAAGACTAGCGGGGGTCACAGATACGCAGTATTTT. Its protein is CASSLRLAGVTDTQYF. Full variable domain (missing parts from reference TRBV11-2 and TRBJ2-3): EAGVAQSPRYKIIEKRQSVAFWCNPISGHATLYWYQQILGQGPKLLIQFQNNGVVDDSQLPKDRFSAERLKGVDSTLKIQPAKLEDSAVYLCASSLRLAGVTDTQYFGPGTRLTVL.

CDR3 DNA sequence: TGTGCCAGCAGTACGGCCGGGACAACTCTTGGCTACACCTTC. Translating gives CASSTAGTTLGYTF. This chain connects TRBV28 to TRBJ1-2, with a tentative D call TRBD1 (6 bases). CDR1 is MDHEN, CDR2 SYDVKM, per germline. The germline V and J ends were trimmed by 5 bases and 7 bases, with 17 bases remaining between them. The CDR3 loop spans 14 amino acids.

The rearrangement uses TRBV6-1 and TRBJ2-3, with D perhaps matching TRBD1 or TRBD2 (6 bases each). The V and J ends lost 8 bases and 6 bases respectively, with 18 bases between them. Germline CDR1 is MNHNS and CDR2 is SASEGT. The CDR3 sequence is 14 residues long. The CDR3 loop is CASGRTGAADTQYF. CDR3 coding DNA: TGTGCCAGCGGCCGTACGGGGGCGGCGGATACGCAGTATTTT.

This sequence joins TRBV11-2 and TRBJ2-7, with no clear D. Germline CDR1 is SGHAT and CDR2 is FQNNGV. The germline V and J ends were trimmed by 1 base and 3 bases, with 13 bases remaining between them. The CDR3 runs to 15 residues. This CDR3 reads CASSLAGLALYEQYF. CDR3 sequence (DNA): TGTGCCAGCAGCTTAGCTGGCCTGGCTCTCTACGAGCAGTACTTC.

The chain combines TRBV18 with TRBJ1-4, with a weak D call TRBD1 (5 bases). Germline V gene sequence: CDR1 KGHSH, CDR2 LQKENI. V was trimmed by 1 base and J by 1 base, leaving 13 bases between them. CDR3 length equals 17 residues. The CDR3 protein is CASSPQSGLGTNEKLFF. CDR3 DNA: TGTGCCAGCTCACCACAATCGGGACTAGGAACTAATGAAAAACTGTTTTTT.

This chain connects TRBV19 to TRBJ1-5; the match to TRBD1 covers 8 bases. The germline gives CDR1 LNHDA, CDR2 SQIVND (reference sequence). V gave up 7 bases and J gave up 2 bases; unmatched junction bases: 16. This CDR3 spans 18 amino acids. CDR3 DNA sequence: TGTGCCAGTAATAGGGAGACAGGGGCCGCTGGGGGCAATCAGCCCCAGCATTTT. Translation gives CASNRETGAAGGNQPQHF.

This CDR3 reads CSVTRVGGTDTQYF. CDR3 bases: TGCAGCGTTACCCGAGTCGGAGGCACAGATACGCAGTATTTT. The chain couples TRBV29-1 to TRBJ2-3; no reliable D call. In germline, CDR1 is SQVTM, CDR2 ANQGSEA. This CDR3 has 14 amino acids. With 5 bases removed from V and 1 base from J, the gap between germline ends came to 13 bases.

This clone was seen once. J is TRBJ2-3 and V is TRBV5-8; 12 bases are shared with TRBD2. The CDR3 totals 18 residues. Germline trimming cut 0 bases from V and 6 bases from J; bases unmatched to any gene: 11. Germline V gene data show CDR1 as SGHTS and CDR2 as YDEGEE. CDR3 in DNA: TGTGCCAGCAGCTTGGTCTTACTAGCGGGAGGAGTGATGGATACGCAGTATTTT. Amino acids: CASSLVLLAGGVMDTQYF.

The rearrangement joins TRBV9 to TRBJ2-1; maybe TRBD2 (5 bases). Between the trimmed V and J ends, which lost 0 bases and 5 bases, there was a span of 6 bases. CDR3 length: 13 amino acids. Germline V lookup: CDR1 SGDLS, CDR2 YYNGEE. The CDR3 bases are TGTGCCAGCAGCGTAGAACTAGACAATGAGCAGTTCTTC. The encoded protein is CASSVELDNEQFF.

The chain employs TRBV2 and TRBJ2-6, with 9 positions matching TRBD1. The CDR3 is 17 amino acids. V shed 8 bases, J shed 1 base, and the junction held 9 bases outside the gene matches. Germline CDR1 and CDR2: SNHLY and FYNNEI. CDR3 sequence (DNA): TGTGCCAGCGATCCGGGACAGGGAAATTCTGGGGCCAACGTCCTGACTTTC. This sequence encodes CASDPGQGNSGANVLTF.

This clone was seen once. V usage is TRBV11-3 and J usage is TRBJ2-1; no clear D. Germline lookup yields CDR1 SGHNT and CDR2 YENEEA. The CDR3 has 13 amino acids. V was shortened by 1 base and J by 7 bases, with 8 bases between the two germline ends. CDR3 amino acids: CASSLGGSNEQFF. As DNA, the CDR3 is TGTGCCAGCAGCTTAGGGGGTAGTAATGAGCAGTTCTTC.